These 27 T cell receptor beta chains came from one sample sequenced in a study of T-cell reconstitution after alpha-beta-depleted transplantation in children. Unique molecular identifiers were incorporated when the TCRbeta library was constructed. A single record per CDR3 protein comes from TCRdb applying MiXCR to the PCR reads. The table records hundreds of thousands of distinct CDR3 sequences, 9.5% to 13% of them present only once. Sequencing was performed on peripheral blood, taken 180 days after TCRalphabeta/CD19-depleted stem cell transplant. These receptors all stem from a male patient between 2 and 15 years old who had a stem cell transplant for chronic granulomatous disease, so the T cells may come from the graft donor.

This clonotype was counted many times. V is TRBV7-6 and J is TRBJ1-6; no firm D call. CDR1 SGHVS and CDR2 FNYEAQ come from the germline V gene. This CDR3 is built from 14 residues. With 4 bases removed from V and 5 bases from J, the gap between germline ends came to 9 bases. The CDR3 DNA sequence: TGTGCCAGCAGCTGGGGAGGGAATAATTCACCCCTCCACTTT. Its translation is CASSWGGNNSPLHF.

This clonotype was observed many times. This sequence joins TRBV5-6 and TRBJ2-5, with D perhaps matching TRBD1 or TRBD2 (5 bases each). Trimming stripped 7 bases from V and 1 base from J, with 11 bases between. Germline values: CDR1 SGHDT, CDR2 YYEEEE. The CDR3 totals 13 residues. CDR3 amino acids: CASAQGVQETQYF. CDR3 nucleotides: TGTGCCAGCGCCCAGGGAGTCCAAGAGACCCAGTACTTC.

This clonotype was picked up many times. The genes are TRBV28 and TRBJ2-5, with 11 bases identical to TRBD2. J was trimmed by 5 bases and V by 4 bases; bases with no gene match: 15. The CDR3 length is 18 residues. Germline loops: CDR1 MDHEN, CDR2 SYDVKM. The CDR3 loop is CASSSPSSVAGGLETQYF. For the CDR3, the DNA is TGTGCCAGCAGTTCTCCCAGTTCAGTAGCGGGAGGGTTGGAGACCCAGTACTTC.

This clonotype was counted many times. The CDR3 is CASSKLIPLGYTQYF. CDR3 DNA: TGTGCCAGCAGCAAACTCATCCCGCTGGGGTATACGCAGTATTTT. The chain uses TRBV27 and TRBJ2-3; D unclear. Germline V gene lookup returns CDR1 MNHEY and CDR2 SMNVEV (reference sequence). The CDR3 totals 15 residues. Trimming took 6 bases from V and 7 from J, leaving 20 bases between them.

This clonotype was observed many times. The chain has TRBV5-1 and TRBJ2-3; 12 bases are shared with TRBD2. Germline V CDR1 and CDR2: SGHRS, YFSETQ. The CDR3 runs to 17 residues. With 4 bases clipped from V and 8 bases from J, the junction kept 14 bases outside the gene matches. The CDR3 loop reads CASSTSGTSGSRGTQYF. The CDR3 DNA is TGCGCCAGCAGCACCTCCGGGACTAGCGGGTCGCGGGGTACGCAGTATTTT.

This clonotype was observed many times. The rearrangement links TRBV27 to TRBJ2-7; 15 bases line up with TRBD2. V lost 4 bases to trimming and J lost 3 bases; unmatched junction nucleotides: 10. The CDR3 loop spans 18 amino acids. Per germline, CDR1 MNHEY and CDR2 SMNVEV (reference sequence). CDR3 loop: CASSSRTSGRGGFYEQYF. CDR3 bases: TGTGCCAGCAGTTCTCGGACTAGCGGGAGGGGAGGTTTCTACGAGCAGTACTTC.

Many counts were recorded for this clonotype. This chain connects TRBV29-1 to TRBJ2-2; no definite D call. CDR1 is SQVTM and CDR2 is ANQGSEA in the germline V gene. The CDR3 is 12 residues long. The V end was cut by 7 bases, the J end by 8 bases, with 14 bases between. The chain's CDR3 is CSAELVSGELFF. In DNA form, the CDR3 reads TGCAGCGCTGAGCTGGTTTCTGGGGAGCTGTTTTTT.

This clonotype was seen repeatedly, ten times or more. The chain recombines TRBV4-2 with TRBJ2-7; D might be TRBD2 (6 bases). Germline lookup yields CDR1 LGHNA and CDR2 YNFKEQ. Trimming pared 0 bases from V and 4 bases from J, leaving 13 bases between. CDR3 length equals 15 residues. The CDR3 DNA is TGTGCCAGCAGCCAAGACGGGGGTTCAATTTACGAGCAGTACTTC. Translating it yields CASSQDGGSIYEQYF.

This clonotype was recorded many times. The chain joins TRBV7-3 to TRBJ2-1; 10 bases agree with TRBD2. The V and J ends lost 2 bases and 6 bases, in that order; junction bases with no gene match: 4. Germline CDR1 reads SGHTA; CDR2 reads FQGTGA. The CDR3 extends over 15 amino acids. The CDR3 loop is CASSLSGTSANEQFF. CDR3 DNA sequence: TGTGCCAGCAGCTTATCCGGGACTAGCGCCAATGAGCAGTTCTTC.

This clonotype showed up many times. The rearrangement links TRBV7-6 to TRBJ2-1, with D uncertain. This CDR3 region has 14 residues. The germline gives CDR1 SGHVS, CDR2 FNYEAQ. V lost 0 bases, J lost 6 bases, and 9 bases lay in between. CDR3 in amino acids: CASSLAGSPNEQFF. DNA of the CDR3: TGTGCCAGCAGCTTAGCGGGGTCCCCCAATGAGCAGTTCTTC.

The chain employs TRBV25-1 and TRBJ2-7; 10 bases line up with TRBD1. The CDR3 contains 15 residues. V was pared by 5 bases and J by 7 bases, with 11 bases of the junction left unmatched. CDR1 is MGHDK and CDR2 is SYGVNS in the germline V gene. The CDR3 reads CASSKAGTGAWEQYF. The CDR3 nucleotides read TGTGCCAGCAGTAAAGCCGGGACAGGGGCATGGGAGCAGTACTTC.

This clonotype was recorded at least ten times. The chain joins TRBV11-2 to TRBJ2-6; D remains ambiguous. The CDR3 length is 20 residues. The germline gives CDR1 SGHAT, CDR2 FQNNGV. Trimming cost V 5 bases and J 2 bases, with 25 bases left between them. Here the CDR3 reads CASSQHNLEAIYTGANVLTF. The CDR3 bases are TGTGCCAGCAGCCAACACAACTTGGAAGCCATTTACACTGGGGCCAACGTCCTGACTTTC.

The V gene is TRBV5-1, the J gene TRBJ2-1; 7 bases match TRBD1. The CDR3 contains 14 residues. Germline loops: CDR1 SGHRS, CDR2 YFSETQ. J gave up 7 bases and V 4 bases, and 8 bases lay outside the gene matches. CDR3 amino acids: CASSPTGPENEQFF. The CDR3 coding sequence is TGCGCCAGCAGCCCGACAGGGCCCGAAAATGAGCAGTTCTTC. Full variable domain (missing parts from reference TRBV5-1 and TRBJ2-1): KAGVTQTPRYLIKTRGQQVTLSCSPISGHRSVSWYQQTPGQGLQFLFEYFSETQRNKGNFPGRFSGRQFSNSRSEMNVSTLELGDSALYLCASSPTGPENEQFFGPGTRLTVL.

This clonotype was observed at least ten times. The V and J genes are TRBV6-2 or TRBV6-3 and TRBJ2-1; no reliable D call. Germline V CDR1 and CDR2: MNHEY, SVGEGT. The ends were cut back, 2 bases at V and 4 bases at J, with 6 bases in the middle. This CDR3 has 13 residues. Here the CDR3 DNA reads TGTGCCAGCAGTTACACCAGATACAATGAGCAGTTCTTC. Translation gives CASSYTRYNEQFF.

This clonotype was counted a single time. A much more abundant neighbour one base away suggests this may be a read error. This chain connects TRBV7-9 to TRBJ2-7; D possibly uses TRBD1 or TRBD2 (5 bases each). Trimming stripped 4 bases from V and 6 bases from J, with 22 bases between. The CDR3 runs 16 residues. Germline V gene lookup returns CDR1 SEHNR and CDR2 FQNEAQ (reference sequence). In DNA, the CDR3 is TGTGCCAGCAGCTCCAATAGGTTTGGGGGAGTTCCCGAGCAGTACTTC. It encodes CASSSNRFGGVPEQYF.

The sample holds many counts of this clonotype. This chain connects TRBV6-5 to TRBJ1-2; unclear D gene. The germline CDR1 and CDR2 sequences are MNHEY and SVGAGI. The CDR3 runs to 15 residues. Trimming stripped 2 bases from V and 1 base from J, with 11 bases between. Here the CDR3 reads CASSYGRLNNYGYTF. CDR3 DNA sequence: TGTGCCAGCAGTTACGGACGGCTCAATAACTATGGCTACACCTTC.

The chain carries TRBV29-1 and TRBJ2-7; 11 positions agree with TRBD2. The ends lost 7 bases at V and 0 bases at J; junction bases unmatched: 11. In germline, CDR1 is SQVTM, CDR2 ANQGSEA. The CDR3 runs to 16 residues. The DNA of the CDR3 is TGCAGCGCTGAGGGAATGACTAGCGGGAACTCCTACGAGCAGTACTTC. Its protein is CSAEGMTSGNSYEQYF.

This clonotype has ten or more counts. The chain carries TRBV28 and TRBJ2-7; unclear D gene. The CDR3 runs 11 residues. V dropped 4 bases and J dropped 7 bases, with 8 bases sitting between them. Germline CDR1 is MDHEN and CDR2 is SYDVKM. DNA of the CDR3: TGTGCCAGCAGTTCCCCTAGGGAGCAGTACTTC. Translated, it gives CASSSPREQYF.

The sample holds many counts of this clonotype. The chain joins TRBV6-5 to TRBJ1-2; a possible D gene is TRBD1 (5 bases). V lost 2 bases, J lost 4 bases, and 14 bases lay in between. Germline values: CDR1 MNHEY, CDR2 SVGAGI. The CDR3 is made up of 15 amino acids. CDR3 sequence: CASSYTSTDFYGYTF. The CDR3 nucleotides read TGTGCCAGCAGTTACACCTCGACAGACTTCTATGGCTACACCTTC.

This clonotype was detected many times. The chain carries TRBV7-9 and TRBJ2-1, with no clear D. The CDR3 contains 13 residues. V lost 7 bases to trimming and J lost 10 bases, with 17 bases between them. The germline V gene has CDR1 SEHNR and CDR2 FQNEAQ (reference sequence). The CDR3 protein is CASNDPAGNEQFF. The CDR3 DNA reads TGTGCCAGCAACGACCCCGCTGGCAACGAGCAGTTCTTC.

This clonotype was detected many times. This chain connects TRBV6-2 or TRBV6-3 to TRBJ2-3; 8 bases fit TRBD1. Trimming took 6 bases from V and 3 from J; bases not matched to a gene: 11. The germline V gene encodes CDR1 MNHEY and CDR2 SVGEGT. This CDR3 spans 16 amino acids. CDR3 coding DNA: TGTGCCAGCAGCTACGGGCCTCAGGGGGCGACAGATACGCAGTATTTT. It is translated as CASSYGPQGATDTQYF.

This clonotype was observed at least ten times. The chain links TRBV5-5 to TRBJ1-1; D is possibly TRBD1 (6 bases). In germline, CDR1 is SGHKS, CDR2 YYEKEE (reference sequence). Deletions cut 3 bases from V and 1 base from J, with 10 bases between. The CDR3 covers 14 residues. The CDR3 loop is CASSWGQTNTEAFF. In DNA, the CDR3 is TGTGCCAGCAGCTGGGGACAAACGAACACTGAAGCTTTCTTT.

This clonotype has just a few counts. The genes are TRBV3-1 and TRBJ2-1; D is possibly TRBD2 (5 bases). The V gene's germline CDR1 is LGHDT and CDR2 YNNKEL (reference sequence). Trimming removed 11 bases at V and 8 bases at J, with 31 bases between. This CDR3 spans 17 amino acids. The CDR3 nucleotides are TGTGCCTCCTGGGGTCAGCGCACACTTGGGAGATTGGATGAGCAGTTCTTC. It codes for CASWGQRTLGRLDEQFF.

This clonotype was observed many times. The chain carries TRBV6-1 and TRBJ1-1; TRBD1 is a possible D gene (5 bases). Germline CDR1 MNHNS, CDR2 SASEGT. The CDR3 totals 13 residues. The V end was cut by 11 bases, the J end by 4 bases, with 17 bases between. CDR3: CACKGALSTEAFF. CDR3 nucleotides: TGTGCCTGCAAAGGGGCCCTTTCCACTGAAGCTTTCTTT.

This clonotype was found many times. The chain employs TRBV29-1 and TRBJ2-7, with 7 bases identical to TRBD1. The CDR3 runs to 13 residues. Per the germline V gene, CDR1 is SQVTM and CDR2 is ANQGSEA. V shed 7 bases, J shed 1 base, and the junction held 7 bases outside the gene matches. The CDR3 loop reads CSAQGVSSYEQYF. The CDR3 DNA reads TGCAGCGCCCAGGGGGTATCTTCCTACGAGCAGTACTTC.

This clonotype was counted many times. This chain links TRBV5-8 with TRBJ1-2; 7 bases fit TRBD1. The J segment lost 4 bases and the V segment lost 5 bases, leaving 5 bases of the junction unmatched. CDR1 and CDR2 (germline): SGHTS, YDEGEE. The CDR3 spans 13 residues. CDR3 sequence: CASRATGSYGYTF. CDR3 nucleotide sequence: TGTGCCAGCAGGGCGACAGGGAGCTATGGCTACACCTTC.

In its sample, this clonotype was seen many times. The J gene is TRBJ2-7, the V gene TRBV21-1; the D call TRBD1 from the table was never checked on the DNA. TRBV21-1 is a pseudogene segment. The CDR3 has 14 amino acids. The CDR3, as DNA: TGTGCCAGCGGGCGAAAGGATACAACCTACGAGCAGTACTTC. Its translation is CASGRKDTTYEQYF.